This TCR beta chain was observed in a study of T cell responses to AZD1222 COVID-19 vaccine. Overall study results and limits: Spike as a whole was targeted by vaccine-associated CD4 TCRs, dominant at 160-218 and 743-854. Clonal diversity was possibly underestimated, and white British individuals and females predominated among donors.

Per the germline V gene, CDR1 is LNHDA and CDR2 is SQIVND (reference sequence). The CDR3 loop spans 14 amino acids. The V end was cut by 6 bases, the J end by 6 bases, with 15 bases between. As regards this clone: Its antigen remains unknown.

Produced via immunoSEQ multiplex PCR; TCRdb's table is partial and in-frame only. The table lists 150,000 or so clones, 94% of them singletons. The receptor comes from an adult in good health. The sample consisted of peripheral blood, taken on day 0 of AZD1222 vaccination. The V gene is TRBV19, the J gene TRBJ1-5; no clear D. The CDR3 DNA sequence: TGTGCCAGTAGGAGGGAAAGCAGATCTCAGCCCCAGCATTTT. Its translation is CASRRESRSQPQHF.